This is a list of T cell receptor beta chains from one sample in a study of CD8+ T cells in alopecia areata. Assay: immunoSEQ multiplex PCR; the TCRdb copy retains only in-frame clones and omits some. The sample has 90,000 to 150,000 clones; over 60% are singletons. The sample comprised CD4+ T cells sorted from blood. These receptors were taken from a human donor in good health. Both conserved end residues are part of each CDR3. D genes are given only for firm matches. Size values are once, few and many counts, or a class for expanded clones, and some rows have none.

clone_size,j_call,cdr3_length,d_call,v_call,cdr3_aa,cdr3_nt
.,TRBJ2-7,16,TRBD1,TRBV5-1,CASSFFRQGVSYEQYF,TGCGCCAGCAGCTTTTTTCGGCAGGGGGTATCCTACGAGCAGTACTTC
.,TRBJ1-2,12,.,TRBV29-1,CSVERHDYGYTF,TGCAGCGTTGAAAGGCACGACTATGGCTACACCTTC
.,TRBJ2-3,14,.,TRBV15,CATSRGQRTDTQYF,TGTGCCACCAGCAGGGGACAACGCACAGATACGCAGTATTTT
few,TRBJ1-2,15,.,TRBV6-5,CASSYSGSSNYGYTF,TGTGCCAGCAGTTACTCCGGCAGCTCTAACTATGGCTACACCTTC
.,TRBJ1-5,13,TRBD1,TRBV30,CAWSVGRGKPQHF,TGTGCCTGGAGTGTAGGCAGGGGGAAGCCCCAGCATTTT
.,TRBJ1-2,16,.,TRBV4-2,CASSQGGRLVNYGYTF,TGTGCCAGCAGCCAAGGGGGCAGACTCGTGAACTATGGCTACACCTTC
.,TRBJ1-1,15,.,TRBV6-5,CASSPQGSRWTEAFF,TGTGCCAGCAGTCCTCAGGGAAGTAGATGGACTGAAGCTTTCTTT
.,TRBJ2-5,17,TRBD2,TRBV11-2,CASSLDRLAGRQETQYF,TGTGCCAGCAGCTTAGATCGATTAGCGGGGAGACAAGAGACCCAGTACTTC
few,TRBJ2-7,14,.,TRBV7-9,CASSLAMASHEQYF,TGTGCCAGCAGCTTAGCGATGGCCTCTCACGAGCAGTACTTC
.,TRBJ2-5,14,TRBD1,TRBV5-1,CASSVGTAQETQYF,TGCGCCAGCAGCGTCGGGACAGCCCAAGAGACCCAGTACTTC
.,TRBJ1-2,15,TRBD1,TRBV5-5,CASSRTLDRAGGYTF,TGTGCCAGCAGCCGTACCCTCGACAGGGCTGGGGGCTACACCTTC
.,TRBJ1-1,13,.,TRBV29-1,CSVAGKANTEAFF,TGCAGCGTTGCGGGGAAGGCGAACACTGAAGCTTTCTTT
.,TRBJ1-3,15,.,TRBV4-1,CASSPPPVPGNTIYF,TGCGCCAGCAGCCCGCCCCCCGTTCCTGGAAACACCATATATTTT
.,TRBJ2-2,15,.,TRBV5-6,CASSLGSSNTGELFF,TGTGCCAGCAGCTTGGGTAGCTCGAACACCGGGGAGCTGTTTTTT
once,TRBJ1-6,14,.,TRBV15,CATSRDSTNSPLHF,TGTGCCACCAGCAGGGACAGTACAAATTCACCCCTCCACTTT
.,TRBJ2-4,17,TRBD1,TRBV19,CASKLEGDPGTENIQYF,TGTGCCAGTAAGCTGGAAGGGGATCCCGGGACAGAAAACATTCAGTACTTC
.,TRBJ1-2,13,.,TRBV29-1,CGVVRQAGYGYTF,TGCGGCGTTGTACGGCAGGCCGGCTATGGCTACACCTTC
.,TRBJ1-5,15,TRBD1,TRBV29-1,CSVGEGTGFNQPQHF,TGCAGCGTTGGGGAGGGGACAGGATTTAATCAGCCCCAGCATTTT
.,TRBJ1-1,13,TRBD1,TRBV2,CASSNRGNTEAFF,TGTGCCAGCAGCAACAGGGGGAACACTGAAGCTTTCTTT
.,TRBJ1-2,15,.,TRBV4-1,CASSQEKGPRRGYTF,TGCGCCAGCAGCCAAGAGAAGGGACCTCGGCGGGGCTACACCTTC
.,TRBJ2-1,15,TRBD2,TRBV6-1,CASSLTGTSGGPQFF,TGTGCCAGCAGTCTCACGGGGACTAGCGGGGGCCCGCAGTTCTTC
.,TRBJ2-3,14,TRBD1,TRBV19,CASSRDRVTDTQYF,TGTGCCAGTAGTAGGGACAGGGTCACAGATACGCAGTATTTT
.,TRBJ2-5,14,.,TRBV29-1,CSVNPGQAAETQYF,TGCAGCGTTAATCCAGGCCAGGCAGCAGAGACCCAGTACTTC
.,TRBJ2-5,18,TRBD2,TRBV4-2,CASSQDLMGLAGRETQYF,TGTGCCAGCAGCCAAGATCTCATGGGCCTAGCGGGGAGAGAGACCCAGTACTTC
.,TRBJ2-5,17,.,TRBV11-2,CASSLGSALGAGGTQYF,TGTGCCAGCAGCTTAGGCTCTGCGCTGGGGGCCGGAGGGACCCAGTACTTC
once,TRBJ1-2,14,.,TRBV15,CATSRGKGHYGYTF,TGTGCCACCAGCAGAGGGAAGGGGCACTATGGCTACACCTTC
few,TRBJ1-2,12,TRBD1,TRBV7-2,CASSGQGYGYTF,TGTGCCAGCAGCGGACAGGGCTATGGCTACACCTTC
.,TRBJ1-1,11,.,TRBV29-1,CSVVRNTEAFF,TGCAGCGTTGTTAGGAACACTGAAGCTTTCTTT
once,TRBJ2-1,14,.,TRBV5-1,CASSPRTDYNEQFF,TGCGCCAGCAGCCCCCGGACAGACTACAATGAGCAGTTCTTC
.,TRBJ2-5,14,.,TRBV6-6,CASSYSRGFETQYF,TGTGCCAGCAGTTACTCTAGGGGGTTTGAGACCCAGTACTTC
once,TRBJ1-3,15,.,TRBV7-8,CASSLGGASGNTIYF,TGTGCCAGCAGCTTAGGGGGTGCCTCTGGAAACACCATATATTTT
.,TRBJ2-1,12,.,TRBV2,CASSGDDNEQFF,TGTGCCAGCAGTGGTGACGACAATGAGCAGTTCTTC
.,TRBJ2-7,15,TRBD1,TRBV2,CASILGQASPYEQYF,TGTGCCAGCATCTTGGGACAGGCGTCCCCCTACGAGCAGTACTTC
.,TRBJ2-3,14,.,TRBV29-1,CSARRAWATDTQYF,TGCAGCGCTCGGCGGGCCTGGGCCACAGATACGCAGTATTTT
.,TRBJ1-1,13,.,TRBV7-8,CASSRERNTEAFF,TGTGCCAGCAGCCGTGAACGGAACACTGAAGCTTTCTTT
few,TRBJ2-3,14,TRBD2,TRBV6-5,CASSYRGEGDTQYF,TGTGCCAGCAGTTATAGAGGGGAGGGGGATACGCAGTATTTT
.,TRBJ2-7,14,TRBD1,TRBV6-5,CASSDRGFTYEQYF,TGTGCCAGCAGTGACAGGGGATTTACCTACGAGCAGTACTTC
few,TRBJ2-6,17,.,TRBV29-1,CSVEDSISISGANVLTF,TGCAGCGTTGAGGACTCCATATCCATCTCTGGGGCCAACGTCCTGACTTTC
.,TRBJ2-5,17,TRBD2,TRBV4-2,CASSRMAGGGVGETQYF,TGTGCCAGCAGCCGAATGGCCGGCGGGGGGGTTGGAGAGACCCAGTACTTC
.,TRBJ2-1,15,TRBD2,TRBV5-1,CASSFEGLAGNEQFF,TGCGCCAGCAGCTTCGAGGGACTAGCGGGCAATGAGCAGTTCTTC
.,TRBJ2-2,17,.,TRBV4-1,CASSRTPGRANTGELFF,TGCGCCAGCAGCCGAACTCCCGGTAGAGCGAACACCGGGGAGCTGTTTTTT
.,TRBJ2-5,12,.,TRBV7-9,CASSLMGETQYF,TGTGCCAGCAGCTTAATGGGGGAGACCCAGTACTTC
.,TRBJ1-2,11,.,TRBV7-9,CASSLAVGYTF,TGTGCCAGCAGCTTAGCGGTGGGCTACACCTTC
.,TRBJ2-5,16,.,TRBV7-9,CASSLGRLVGRETQYF,TGTGCCAGCAGCTTAGGTCGGCTAGTGGGTCGGGAGACCCAGTACTTC